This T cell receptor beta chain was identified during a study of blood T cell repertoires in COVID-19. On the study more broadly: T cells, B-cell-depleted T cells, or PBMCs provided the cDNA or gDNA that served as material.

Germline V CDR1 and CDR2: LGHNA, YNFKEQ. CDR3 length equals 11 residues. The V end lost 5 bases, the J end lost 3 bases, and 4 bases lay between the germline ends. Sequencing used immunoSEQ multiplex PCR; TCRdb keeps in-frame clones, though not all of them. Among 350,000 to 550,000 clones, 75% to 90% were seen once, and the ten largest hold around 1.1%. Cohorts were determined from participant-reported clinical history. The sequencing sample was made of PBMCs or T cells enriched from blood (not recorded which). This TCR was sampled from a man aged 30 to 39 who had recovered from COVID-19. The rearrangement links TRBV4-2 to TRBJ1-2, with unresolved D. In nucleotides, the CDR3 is TGTGCCAGCAGCACGGACTATGGCTACACCTTC. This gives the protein CASSTDYGYTF.